These T cell receptor beta chains were read from a single sample in a study of human T cells and chemical hapten exposure. Using its own MiXCR run on the RACE reads, TCRdb lists one record per CDR3 protein. The data hold fewer than 95,000 distinct CDR3 sequences, with 9.5% to 12% observed a single time. Specimen: whole blood, collected in connection with sensitization to the hapten diphenylcyclopropenone (DPC). The receptors shown here come from a man between 35 and 55 years old with alopecia areata. Some clones in this sample may be carry-over from other donors' samples. Each CDR3 is given with its conserved first and last residue. A D gene is named only where the DNA matches it firmly. The size of a clone is reported for some rows only, either as once, few or many, or as a class for expanded clones.

CDR3: CATSDASDSGQETQYF; DNA: TGTGCCACCAGTGACGCCTCGGACAGCGGACAAGAGACCCAGTACTTC; size: once; D: -; V: TRBV24-1; J: TRBJ2-5
CDR3: CSVKIPGTGEPIGNTIYF; DNA: TGCAGCGTCAAAATTCCCGGGACAGGGGAACCTATTGGAAACACCATATATTTT; size: -; D: TRBD1; V: TRBV29-1; J: TRBJ1-3
CDR3: CASSYEGALSNQPQHF; DNA: TGTGCCAGCAGTTACGAAGGGGCTCTTAGCAATCAGCCCCAGCATTTT; size: many; D: -; V: TRBV6-2/TRBV6-3; J: TRBJ1-5
CDR3: CASNGLMLVDSLSLEPQHF; DNA: TGTGCCAGCAATGGACTCATGCTGGTGGACAGCCTCTCGTTGGAACCCCAGCATTTT; size: many; D: -; V: TRBV6-1; J: TRBJ1-5
CDR3: CASSLPSGRPGGDTQYF; DNA: TGTGCCAGCAGCTTACCTAGCGGGAGGCCTGGAGGAGATACGCAGTATTTT; size: -; D: TRBD2; V: TRBV7-9; J: TRBJ2-3
CDR3: CASRETGSNNSPLHF; DNA: TGTGCCAGCAGGGAGACGGGATCCAATAATTCACCCCTCCACTTT; size: few; D: -; V: TRBV5-8; J: TRBJ1-6
CDR3: CASSLEMNTEAFF; DNA: TGTGCCAGCAGCTTAGAGATGAACACTGAAGCTTTCTTT; size: few; D: -; V: TRBV7-2; J: TRBJ1-1
CDR3: CSASGEETQYF; DNA: TGCAGTGCTAGCGGGGAAGAGACCCAGTACTTC; size: -; D: -; V: TRBV20-1; J: TRBJ2-5
CDR3: CASSLGQGPSKLFF; DNA: TGTGCCAGCAGCTTAGGGCAGGGCCCCTCTAAACTGTTTTTT; size: few; D: -; V: TRBV7-2; J: TRBJ1-4
CDR3: CSAQTGSGNTIYF; DNA: TGCAGTGCGCAGACAGGCTCTGGAAACACCATATATTTT; size: -; D: -; V: TRBV20-1; J: TRBJ1-3
CDR3: CASSPPGLNSNQPQHF; DNA: TGTGCCAGCTCACCACCGGGACTTAATAGCAATCAGCCCCAGCATTTT; size: many; D: -; V: TRBV18; J: TRBJ1-5
CDR3: CASSTYRGNNEKLFF; DNA: TGTGCCAGCAGTACTTACAGGGGAAATAATGAAAAACTGTTTTTT; size: few; D: TRBD1; V: TRBV12-3/TRBV12-4; J: TRBJ1-4
CDR3: CAISEFEGVNGYTF; DNA: TGTGCCATCAGTGAGTTCGAGGGCGTGAATGGCTACACCTTC; size: few; D: -; V: TRBV10-3; J: TRBJ1-2
CDR3: CASSSGLYNQPQHF; DNA: TGTGCCAGCTCCTCAGGGTTGTACAATCAGCCCCAGCATTTT; size: -; D: -; V: TRBV28; J: TRBJ1-5
CDR3: CSVLSGRFGEQYF; DNA: TGCAGCGTTCTCAGCGGGAGGTTCGGCGAGCAGTACTTC; size: -; D: TRBD2; V: TRBV29-1; J: TRBJ2-7
CDR3: CASRGDQYNEQFF; DNA: TGTGCCAGCAGAGGGGACCAATACAATGAGCAGTTCTTC; size: few; D: -; V: TRBV2; J: TRBJ2-1
CDR3: CASSLDAQDHTEAFF; DNA: TGTGCCAGCAGCTTGGATGCGCAGGATCACACTGAAGCTTTCTTT; size: few; D: -; V: TRBV5-4; J: TRBJ1-1
CDR3: CASTASAFEQYF; DNA: TGTGCCAGCACAGCTTCTGCTTTCGAGCAGTACTTC; size: few; D: -; V: TRBV2; J: TRBJ2-7
CDR3: CASSTYSTSNQPQHF; DNA: TGTGCCAGTAGCACTTACAGCACTAGCAATCAGCCCCAGCATTTT; size: few; D: -; V: TRBV19; J: TRBJ1-5
CDR3: CASSLNPTGELFF; DNA: TGTGCCAGCAGCTTAAACCCCACCGGGGAGCTGTTTTTT; size: -; D: -; V: TRBV7-9; J: TRBJ2-2
CDR3: CASGLVTGANVLTF; DNA: TGTGCTAGTGGTTTGGTAACTGGGGCCAACGTCCTGACTTTC; size: few; D: -; V: TRBV12-5; J: TRBJ2-6
CDR3: CATLRKSNTWELFF; DNA: TGTGCCACCCTGAGAAAAAGTAACACCTGGGAGCTGTTTTTT; size: -; D: -; V: TRBV6-5; J: TRBJ2-2
CDR3: CAISESTRVIMNTEAFF; DNA: TGTGCCATCAGTGAGTCGACCCGCGTGATTATGAACACTGAAGCTTTCTTT; size: many; D: -; V: TRBV10-3; J: TRBJ1-1
CDR3: CSVEEGMGTEAFF; DNA: TGCAGCGTTGAGGAGGGTATGGGCACTGAAGCTTTCTTT; size: few; D: -; V: TRBV29-1; J: TRBJ1-1
CDR3: CASSGKGETGELFF; DNA: TGTGCCAGCAGTGGTAAAGGGGAAACCGGGGAGCTGTTTTTT; size: many; D: -; V: TRBV6-1; J: TRBJ2-2
CDR3: CASSESGADTQYF; DNA: TGTGCCAGCAGTGAGTCGGGCGCAGATACGCAGTATTTT; size: -; D: -; V: TRBV2; J: TRBJ2-3
CDR3: CASSSKIRLVTEQFF; DNA: TGTGCCAGCAGCTCCAAAATCAGACTAGTAACTGAGCAGTTCTTC; size: -; D: -; V: TRBV7-9; J: TRBJ2-1
CDR3: CASGATDTQYF; DNA: TGTGCCAGCGGAGCCACAGATACGCAGTATTTT; size: few; D: -; V: TRBV5-6; J: TRBJ2-3
CDR3: CASSLYPSGYNEQFF; DNA: TGTGCCAGCAGCTTATATCCTAGCGGATACAATGAGCAGTTCTTC; size: -; D: TRBD2; V: TRBV11-3; J: TRBJ2-1
CDR3: CAIRADRAENTIYF; DNA: TGTGCCATCAGGGCGGACAGGGCTGAAAACACCATATATTTT; size: -; D: TRBD1; V: TRBV10-3; J: TRBJ1-3
CDR3: CSVEGLAGAGEQFF; DNA: TGCAGCGTTGAGGGACTAGCGGGAGCAGGTGAGCAGTTCTTC; size: -; D: TRBD2; V: TRBV29-1; J: TRBJ2-1
CDR3: CASSYSGQGRKAFF; DNA: TGTGCCAGCAGTTACTCAGGTCAGGGGCGCAAGGCTTTCTTT; size: few; D: -; V: TRBV6-6; J: TRBJ1-1
CDR3: CASSVRGVDEQFF; DNA: TGTGCCAGCAGCGTGAGGGGGGTCGATGAGCAGTTCTTC; size: few; D: -; V: TRBV9; J: TRBJ2-1
CDR3: CASSFLTSGSGNEQFF; DNA: TGTGCCAGCAGCTTCCTGACTAGCGGGAGTGGCAATGAGCAGTTCTTC; size: -; D: TRBD2; V: TRBV7-2; J: TRBJ2-1
CDR3: CASSLGLVVTDTQYF; DNA: TGTGCCAGCAGTTTGGGACTAGTGGTCACAGATACGCAGTATTTT; size: -; D: TRBD2; V: TRBV12-3/TRBV12-4; J: TRBJ2-3
CDR3: CASSFWRPAGYKNIQYF; DNA: TGTGCCAGCAGCTTTTGGCGGCCAGCGGGGTACAAAAACATTCAGTACTTC; size: few; D: TRBD2; V: TRBV7-9; J: TRBJ2-4
CDR3: CASSPAFGQGYTEAFF; DNA: TGCGCCAGCAGCCCCGCGTTCGGACAGGGGTACACTGAAGCTTTCTTT; size: many; D: TRBD1; V: TRBV5-1; J: TRBJ1-1
CDR3: CASSLALAGTSAYEQYF; DNA: TGTGCCAGCAGTTTAGCCCTGGCCGGGACTAGTGCCTACGAGCAGTACTTC; size: many; D: TRBD2; V: TRBV12-3/TRBV12-4; J: TRBJ2-7
CDR3: CASSQGGHLEDTIYF; DNA: TGCGCCAGCAGCCAGGGGGGACATCTGGAAGACACCATATATTTT; size: -; D: TRBD1; V: TRBV5-1; J: TRBJ1-3
CDR3: CASSYARALAKNIQYF; DNA: TGTGCCAGCAGCTACGCCAGGGCCCTAGCCAAAAACATTCAGTACTTC; size: -; D: -; V: TRBV7-6; J: TRBJ2-4
CDR3: CSAGRGLATYNEQFF; DNA: TGCAGTGCTGGTCGGGGACTAGCGACCTACAATGAGCAGTTCTTC; size: few; D: TRBD2; V: TRBV20-1; J: TRBJ2-1
CDR3: CASSLDGNRADGYTF; DNA: TGTGCCAGCAGCTTAGACGGGAATCGGGCGGATGGCTACACCTTC; size: few; D: -; V: TRBV7-2; J: TRBJ1-2
CDR3: CASSPQGTYFTEAFF; DNA: TGTGCCAGCAGTCCTCAGGGGACTTACTTCACTGAAGCTTTCTTT; size: many; D: -; V: TRBV12-3/TRBV12-4; J: TRBJ1-1
CDR3: CSVRDSSYNEQFF; DNA: TGCAGCGTCCGGGACAGTTCCTACAATGAGCAGTTCTTC; size: many; D: TRBD1; V: TRBV29-1; J: TRBJ2-1
CDR3: CASSLIAADTQYF; DNA: TGTGCCAGCAGCTTGATAGCAGCAGATACGCAGTATTTT; size: -; D: -; V: TRBV7-2; J: TRBJ2-3
CDR3: CASREGTANTEAFF; DNA: TGTGCCAGCCGGGAGGGGACGGCGAACACTGAAGCTTTCTTT; size: many; D: -; V: TRBV28; J: TRBJ1-1
CDR3: CASSLGAGVYTDTQYF; DNA: TGCGCCAGCAGCTTGGGGGCGGGCGTATACACAGATACGCAGTATTTT; size: -; D: -; V: TRBV5-1; J: TRBJ2-3
CDR3: CAWSVPFGSGEKLFF; DNA: TGTGCCTGGAGCGTCCCGTTTGGGTCGGGCGAAAAACTGTTTTTT; size: -; D: -; V: TRBV30; J: TRBJ1-4